One T cell receptor beta chain is described in this entry. Antigen specificity is unknown. CDR3 length equals 13 residues. Germline loops: CDR1 DFQATT, CDR2 SNEGSKA (reference sequence). Trimming cost V 1 base and J 6 bases, with 12 bases left between them. Alongside a J-beta primer mix, a sample-barcoded 5' primer served in a second PCR lasting 7 to 11 cycles. TCRdb re-analysed the 5' RACE reads in MiXCR, keeping a single row per CDR3 protein. Among about 510,000 distinct CDR3 sequences listed, about a quarter were seen once. This sample stems from a study of blood T cells in healthy people across ages. Overall study findings and caveats: Unsorted PBMC material precluded a definitive naive versus antigen-experienced comparison.

The same sample was also used in a study of T cells of mothers and their children.

The sequenced sample consisted of blood. This sequence originates from a boy aged 2-15 years in good health. The chain couples TRBV20-1 to TRBJ1-2; possibly TRBD1 for D (6 bases). The chain's CDR3 is CSARVPGENGYTF. CDR3 nucleotide sequence: TGCAGTGCTAGAGTTCCAGGGGAAAATGGCTACACCTTC.